This T cell receptor beta chain was documented in a study of T cells in Graves' hyperthyroidism and ophthalmopathy. With 5 bases clipped from V and 2 bases from J, the junction kept 13 bases outside the gene matches. This CDR3 has 17 residues. The germline CDR1 and CDR2 sequences are SGHVS and FNYEAQ. Regions amplified from RNA transcripts were the TCR beta CDR3 regions. The HTBI primer set was used in a first-round RT-PCR of the TCR CDR3. TCRdb re-called the multiplex PCR reads through MiXCR, storing one row per CDR3 protein. The sample shows about 380,000 distinct CDR3 sequences, 18% of them seen only once. The sample holds many counts of this clonotype.

The rearrangement joins TRBV7-6 to TRBJ2-3, with 7 positions matching TRBD1. The sample taken for sequencing was blood. The receptor was isolated from a man aged 18 to 30 with Graves' ophthalmopathy. Written as DNA, the CDR3 is TGTGCCAGCAGCCGCTATGCGGTTGGGACAGACACAGATACGCAGTATTTT. As protein: CASSRYAVGTDTDTQYF. Combining the CDR3 with reference TRBV7-6 and TRBJ2-3 gives the whole variable domain GAGVSQSPRYKVTKRGQDVALRCDPISGHVSLYWYRQALGQGPEFLTYFNYEAQQDKSGLPNDRFSAERPEGSISTLTIQRTEQRDSAMYRCASSRYAVGTDTDTQYFGPGTRLTVL.